The clone carrying this TCR beta chain appeared many times. Antigen: not known. The CDR3 runs 12 residues. Germline assignment: CDR1 DFQATT and CDR2 SNEGSKA (reference sequence). TCR alpha and beta CDR3 regions were amplified from RNA using iRepertoire nested multiplex PCR. One-step reverse transcription and amplification started from approximately 100-400 ng of tissue mRNA or PBMC total RNA. MiXCR, run by TCRdb on the multiplex PCR reads, gives a single entry per CDR3 protein. The sample has about 110,000 distinct CDR3 sequences; under 30% are singletons. The data are from a study of glioma-infiltrating T cells. Study findings and constraints: Above-expected tissue-blood divergence occurred in all gliomas, most in low-grade ones. Very few CDR3 sequences were shared between tissue and blood.

This TCR was sampled from a human donor with low-grade glioma or glioblastoma, undergoing nonglioma brain surgery, or in good health (not recorded which). The specimen was glioma tissue, nonneoplastic brain tissue, or PBMCs (not recorded which). This chain links TRBV20-1 with TRBJ1-1; TRBD1 is a possible D gene (6 bases). The CDR3: CSSGTMNTEAFF. CDR3 DNA: TGCTCAAGTGGGACAATGAACACTGAAGCTTTCTTT.